The 7 T cell receptor beta chains reported below all come from one sample, sequenced in a study of T cell responses to AZD1222 COVID-19 vaccine. Repertoires were generated with immunoSEQ multiplex PCR, while TCRdb's copy carries only in-frame clones and drops some. The sample has 150,000 to 200,000 clones; around 88% are singletons. Material: peripheral blood, obtained on day 0 of AZD1222 vaccination. These receptors all stem from an adult in good health.

This clone was counted between two and nine times. The chain links TRBV7-2 to TRBJ1-2; weak D call: TRBD1 (5 bases). The CDR3 runs 17 residues. V lost 0 bases, J lost 6 bases, and 20 bases lay in between. Looked up from germline, CDR1 is SGHTA and CDR2 is FQGNSA. The CDR3 bases are TGTGCCAGCAGCTTAGCTCCCCGGGACGGAGGCAGGCATGGCTACACCTTC. Protein: CASSLAPRDGGRHGYTF.

The chain links TRBV3-1 (or the pseudogene TRBV3-2) to TRBJ2-1; TRBD2 matches 10 bases. Germline V gene data show CDR1 as LGHDT and CDR2 as YNNKEL (reference sequence). The junction had 8 bases not matched to a gene; V was cut back by 2 bases and J by 4 bases. There are 17 residues in the CDR3. CDR3 loop: CASSQPPGAGGYNEQFF. Here the CDR3 DNA reads TGTGCCAGCAGCCAACCACCGGGAGCGGGAGGGTACAATGAGCAGTTCTTC.

The V and J genes are TRBV30 and TRBJ1-2; TRBD1 matches at 12 bases. V lost 0 bases to trimming and J lost 4 bases; unmatched junction nucleotides: 9. This CDR3 has 17 amino acids. Germline CDR1 GTSNPN, CDR2 SVGIG (reference sequence). The CDR3 loop reads CAWSVGTGGALTYGYTF. CDR3 bases: TGTGCCTGGAGTGTAGGGACAGGGGGCGCCCTCACCTATGGCTACACCTTC.

The V and J genes are TRBV7-3 and TRBJ2-3; the match to TRBD2 covers 9 bases. The CDR3 is 15 residues long. Per the germline V gene, CDR1 is SGHTA and CDR2 is FQGTGA. Trimming removed 5 bases from V and 3 bases from J; junction bases left unmatched: 6. The CDR3 reads CASSLAGSKTDTQYF. As DNA, the CDR3 is TGTGCCAGCAGCCTAGCGGGGAGTAAGACAGATACGCAGTATTTT.

The chain has TRBV9 and TRBJ2-2; TRBD2 matches at 10 bases. The CDR3 is 15 amino acids. Germline values: CDR1 SGDLS, CDR2 YYNGEE. The V segment lost 4 bases and the J segment 4 bases; nucleotides outside the gene matches: 4. This CDR3 is CASSPQRGGTGELFF. CDR3 bases: TGTGCCAGCAGCCCCCAGCGGGGGGGCACCGGGGAGCTGTTTTTT.

V usage is TRBV6-1 and J usage is TRBJ2-5; a possible D gene is TRBD2 (7 bases). Trimming took 3 bases from V and 5 from J, leaving 13 bases between them. Germline-derived CDR1 and CDR2 are MNHNS and SASEGT. The CDR3 has 14 residues. The CDR3 is CASSDLGRGETQYF. The DNA of the CDR3 is TGTGCCAGCAGTGACCTGGGGAGGGGGGAGACCCAGTACTTC.

V gene TRBV6-5 combines with J gene TRBJ1-2; D gene ambiguous. With 0 bases removed from V and 5 bases from J, the gap between germline ends came to 7 bases. Per germline, CDR1 MNHEY and CDR2 SVGAGI. The CDR3 length is 13 residues. In nucleotides, the CDR3 is TGTGCCAGCAGTTACTCAGCGGAATATGGCTACACCTTC. This translates into CASSYSAEYGYTF.